This T cell receptor beta chain appears in the sequencing data of a study of identical twins. Overall study results and limits: In drawing conclusions, the study used cross-sectional statistical analysis and did not follow the same donors.

Everyone who gave samples was a healthy Caucasian. V was trimmed by 1 base and J by 1 base, leaving 11 bases between them. The CDR3 spans 16 residues. Germline CDR1 and CDR2: SGHVS and FQNEAQ. This clonotype has only a few counts. Its antigen is as yet unknown. Template switching created a universal primer site, and the cDNA included unique molecular identifiers. In TCRdb, the 5' RACE reads were re-called with MiXCR into one record per CDR3 protein. The sample yields approximately 600,000 distinct CDR3 sequences, approximately 10% seen once. This same sample was also part of a study on yellow fever vaccine responses in identical twins.

This chain connects TRBV7-8 to TRBJ2-4; unclear D gene. The sequencing sample was made of PBMCs. This receptor was taken from a woman younger than 35 in good health. Here the CDR3 DNA reads TGTGCCAGCAGCTTAGTGGCAGTAGGGGCCAAAAACATTCAGTACTTC. Encoded protein: CASSLVAVGAKNIQYF.